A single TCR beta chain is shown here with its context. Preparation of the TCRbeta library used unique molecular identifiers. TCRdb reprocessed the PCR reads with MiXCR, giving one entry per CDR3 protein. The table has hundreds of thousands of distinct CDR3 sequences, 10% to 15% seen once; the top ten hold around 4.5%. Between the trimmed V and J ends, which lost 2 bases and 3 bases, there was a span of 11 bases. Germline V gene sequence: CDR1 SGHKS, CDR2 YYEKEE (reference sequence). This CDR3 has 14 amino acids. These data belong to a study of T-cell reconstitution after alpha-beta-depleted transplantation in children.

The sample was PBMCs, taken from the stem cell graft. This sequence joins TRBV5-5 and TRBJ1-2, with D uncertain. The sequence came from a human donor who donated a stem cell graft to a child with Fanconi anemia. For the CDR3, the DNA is TGTGCCAGCAGCTTTATGGGTTCGGACTATGGCTACACCTTC. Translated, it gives CASSFMGSDYGYTF.